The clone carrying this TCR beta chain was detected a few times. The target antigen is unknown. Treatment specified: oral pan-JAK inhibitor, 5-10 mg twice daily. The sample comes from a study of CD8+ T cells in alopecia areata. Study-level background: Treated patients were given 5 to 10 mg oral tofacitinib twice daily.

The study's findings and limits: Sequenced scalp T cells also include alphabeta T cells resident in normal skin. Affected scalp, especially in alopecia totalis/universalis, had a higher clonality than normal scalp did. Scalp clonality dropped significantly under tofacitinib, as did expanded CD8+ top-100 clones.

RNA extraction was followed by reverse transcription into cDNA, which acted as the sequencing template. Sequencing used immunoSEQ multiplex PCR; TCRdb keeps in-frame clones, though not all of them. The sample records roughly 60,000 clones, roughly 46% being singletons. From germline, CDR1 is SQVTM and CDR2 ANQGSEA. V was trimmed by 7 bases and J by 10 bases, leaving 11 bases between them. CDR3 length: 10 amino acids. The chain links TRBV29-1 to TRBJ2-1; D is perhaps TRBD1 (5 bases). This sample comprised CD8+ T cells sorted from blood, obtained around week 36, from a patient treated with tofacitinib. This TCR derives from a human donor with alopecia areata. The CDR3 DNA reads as TGCAGCGCTGGGGCCGGGGAGCAGTTCTTC. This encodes CSAGAGEQFF.